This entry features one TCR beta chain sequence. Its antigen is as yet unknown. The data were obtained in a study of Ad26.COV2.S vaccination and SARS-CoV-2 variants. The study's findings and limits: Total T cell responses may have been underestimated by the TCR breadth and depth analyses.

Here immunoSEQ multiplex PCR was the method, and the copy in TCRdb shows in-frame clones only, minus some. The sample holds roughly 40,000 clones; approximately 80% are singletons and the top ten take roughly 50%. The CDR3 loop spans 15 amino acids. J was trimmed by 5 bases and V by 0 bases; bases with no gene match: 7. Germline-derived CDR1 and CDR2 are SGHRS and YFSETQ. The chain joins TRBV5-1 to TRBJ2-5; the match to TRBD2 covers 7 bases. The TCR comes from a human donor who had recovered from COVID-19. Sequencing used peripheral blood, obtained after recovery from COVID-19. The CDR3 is CASSLVGSAGETQYF. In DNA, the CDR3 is TGCGCCAGCAGCTTGGTTGGGTCAGCGGGGGAGACCCAGTACTTC.